A single sample gave rise to the 30 T cell receptor beta chains below, sequenced in a study of T-cell reconstitution after alpha-beta-depleted transplantation in children. Unique molecular identifiers were incorporated during preparation of the TCRbeta library. TCRdb fed the PCR reads into MiXCR, producing one record per CDR3 protein. The data show about a million distinct CDR3 sequences, about 29% seen once. The sequencing used PBMCs, mostly from graft donor cells, collected 360 days after TCRalphabeta/CD19-depleted stem cell transplant. The source is a boy under three years old who had a stem cell transplant for SCID, so the T cells may come from the graft donor.

The V and J genes are TRBV30 and TRBJ1-2; D not resolved. Between the trimmed V and J ends, which lost 2 bases and 4 bases, there was a span of 11 bases. This CDR3 region has 13 residues. The V gene's germline CDR1 is GTSNPN and CDR2 SVGIG (reference sequence). In DNA form, the CDR3 reads TGTGCCTGGAGTAGCCTGCCAGGCTATGGCTACACCTTC. This sequence encodes CAWSSLPGYGYTF.

This rearrangement joins TRBV9 to TRBJ2-3; possibly TRBD1 for D (6 bases). CDR3 size: 15 residues. The germline gives CDR1 SGDLS, CDR2 YYNGEE. The germline V and J ends were trimmed by 3 bases and 2 bases, with 13 bases remaining between them. CDR3 amino acids: CASSEIGQFTDTQYF. The CDR3 nucleotides read TGTGCCAGCAGCGAAATTGGACAGTTCACAGATACGCAGTATTTT.

CDR3 sequence reads: CASSRTGGETGELFF. CDR3 sequence (DNA): TGTGCCAGCAGCCGGACAGGGGGAGAGACCGGGGAGCTGTTTTTT. This sequence joins TRBV11-2 and TRBJ2-2; TRBD1 aligns across 10 bases. Germline V CDR1 and CDR2: SGHAT, FQNNGV. V was pared by 5 bases and J by 5 bases, with 5 bases of the junction left unmatched. The CDR3 runs 15 residues.

V gene TRBV3-1 combines with J gene TRBJ1-1; 10 nucleotides agree with TRBD1. The CDR3 runs 15 residues. J gave up 4 bases and V 3 bases, and 5 bases lay outside the gene matches. Germline V gives CDR1 LGHDT, CDR2 YNNKEL (reference sequence). The DNA for the CDR3 is TGTGCCAGCAGCCAGAGTCGGACAGGGGGCACTGAAGCTTTCTTT. Encoded protein: CASSQSRTGGTEAFF.

A note on this clonotype: The junction differs from germline at one of its ends, possibly a read error. The rearrangement joins TRBV29-1 to TRBJ2-5, with a tentative D call TRBD2 (6 bases). Per the germline V gene, CDR1 is SQVTM and CDR2 is ANQGSEA. The CDR3 covers 14 residues. CDR3 in amino acids: CSVEDLGGGATQYF. CDR3 bases: TGCAGCGTTGAAGATCTTGGTGGCGGGGCGACCCAGTACTTT.

This clonotype was counted only a few times. J is TRBJ2-1 and V is TRBV12-3 or TRBV12-4, with TRBD2 identical over 13 bases. J was trimmed by 12 bases and V by 7 bases; bases with no gene match: 12. This CDR3 has 15 residues. CDR3: CASTPGTSGVGGQFF. CDR3 nucleotide sequence: TGTGCCAGCACCCCCGGGACTAGCGGGGTGGGAGGGCAGTTCTTC.

The chain is built from TRBV5-1 and TRBJ1-1; no clear D. Trimming cost V 6 bases and J 0 bases, with 12 bases left between them. Germline V gene sequence: CDR1 SGHRS, CDR2 YFSETQ. This CDR3 comprises 14 residues. This chain's CDR3 is CASTEDGLNTEAFF. CDR3 bases: TGCGCCAGCACAGAGGACGGACTGAACACTGAAGCTTTCTTT. The full variable domain, its missing parts supplied by reference TRBV5-1 and TRBJ1-1, is KAGVTQTPRYLIKTRGQQVTLSCSPISGHRSVSWYQQTPGQGLQFLFEYFSETQRNKGNFPGRFSGRQFSNSRSEMNVSTLELGDSALYLCASTEDGLNTEAFFGQGTRLTVV.

The sample holds a few counts of this clonotype. CDR3: CATSGPNTGELFF. The CDR3 DNA sequence: TGTGCCACAAGCGGTCCGAACACCGGGGAGCTGTTTTTT. The rearrangement links TRBV10-3 to TRBJ2-2; D possibly corresponds to TRBD2 (5 bases). Between the trimmed V and J ends, which lost 10 bases and 0 bases, there was a span of 9 bases. This CDR3 is built from 13 residues. From germline, CDR1 is ENHRY and CDR2 SYGVKD.

The V and J genes are TRBV10-3 and TRBJ2-1; D is unresolved. Per germline, CDR1 ENHRY and CDR2 SYGVKD. The CDR3 is 17 amino acids. V lost 3 bases, J lost 3 bases, and 18 bases lay in between. In nucleotides, the CDR3 is TGTGCCATCAGTGAAGTAGTTTCGAGATTGGACTACAATGAGCAGTTCTTC. Translated: CAISEVVSRLDYNEQFF.

The V and J genes are TRBV12-3 or TRBV12-4 and TRBJ1-2, with 9 bases matching TRBD1. Unmatched junction bases numbered 13, after V lost 7 bases and J lost 1 base. The CDR3 is 17 residues long. The CDR3 is CASKPGKGTGLNYGYTF. DNA of the CDR3: TGTGCCAGCAAGCCCGGGAAAGGGACAGGGCTTAACTATGGCTACACCTTC.

This clonotype has ten or more counts. The V and J genes are TRBV28 and TRBJ2-1, with 11 nucleotides matching TRBD2. Per the germline V gene, CDR1 is MDHEN and CDR2 is SYDVKM. The CDR3 has 17 amino acids. Unmatched junction bases numbered 9, after V lost 4 bases and J lost 4 bases. The CDR3 is CASSSSLRLAGYNEQFF. The CDR3 region has the DNA TGTGCCAGCAGTTCCAGCCTGAGACTAGCGGGGTACAATGAGCAGTTCTTC.

The CDR3 DNA reads as TGCAGCGTGGCAACAGGGTTATTAGCCAAAAACATTCAGTACTTC. Translating it yields CSVATGLLAKNIQYF. The V and J genes are TRBV29-1 and TRBJ2-4; D is possibly TRBD1 (6 bases). The V gene lost 6 bases and the J gene lost 0 bases, with 15 bases spanning the gap. This CDR3 is built from 15 residues. Per the germline V gene, CDR1 is SQVTM and CDR2 is ANQGSEA.

This chain links TRBV11-2 with TRBJ1-2; D gene ambiguous. Per germline, CDR1 SGHAT and CDR2 FQNNGV. CDR3 length: 12 residues. The ends were cut back, 1 base at V and 13 bases at J, with 13 bases in the middle. CDR3 in amino acids: CASSLVRRLGTF. The CDR3 nucleotides are TGTGCCAGCAGCTTAGTCCGTCGGCTGGGCACCTTC.

V usage is TRBV4-2 and J usage is TRBJ1-4; 11 bases align to TRBD1. The junction had 5 bases not matched to a gene; V was cut back by 4 bases and J by 1 base. There are 17 residues in the CDR3. CDR1 LGHNA and CDR2 YNFKEQ come from the germline V gene. CDR3 sequence reads: CASSLGTGGGTNEKLFF. In DNA, the CDR3 is TGTGCCAGCAGCCTTGGGACAGGGGGAGGAACTAATGAAAAACTGTTTTTT.

This clonotype was seen just once. The chain uses TRBV12-3 or TRBV12-4 and TRBJ1-4; D is uncertain. Deletions cut 6 bases from V and 8 bases from J, with 19 bases between. The CDR3 sequence is 15 residues long. CDR3: CASRVGLRRAEKLFF. DNA of the CDR3: TGTGCCAGCAGGGTAGGGCTACGGAGAGCGGAAAAACTGTTTTTT.

The chain employs TRBV6-5 and TRBJ2-3; D unclear. Trimming took 5 bases from V and 5 from J, leaving 14 bases between them. Germline loops: CDR1 MNHEY, CDR2 SVGAGI. The CDR3 extends over 14 amino acids. CDR3 sequence: CASSPVVGLDTQYF. CDR3 nucleotides: TGTGCCAGCAGTCCCGTTGTCGGGTTAGATACGCAGTATTTT.

The rearrangement links TRBV11-2 to TRBJ2-7; the match to TRBD1 covers 7 bases. Germline V gives CDR1 SGHAT, CDR2 FQNNGV. V gave up 0 bases and J gave up 3 bases; unmatched junction bases: 2. This CDR3 region has 14 residues. This CDR3 reads CASSLDDRVYEQYF. The CDR3 bases are TGTGCCAGCAGCTTAGATGACAGGGTCTACGAGCAGTACTTC.

CDR3 in amino acids: CASSYGAAGLSNTIYF. In DNA form, the CDR3 reads TGTGCCAGCAGTTATGGGGCCGCAGGGTTGTCAAACACCATATATTTT. The chain links TRBV6-5 to TRBJ1-3, with a tentative D call TRBD1 (5 bases). This CDR3 contains 16 residues. V lost 3 bases, J lost 6 bases, and 18 bases lay in between. Germline CDR1 reads MNHEY; CDR2 reads SVGAGI.

This clonotype showed up just a few times. This sequence joins TRBV12-3 or TRBV12-4 and TRBJ1-5; D unresolved. The germline V and J ends were trimmed by 3 bases and 0 bases, with 9 bases remaining between them. The CDR3 covers 15 residues. The CDR3 DNA reads TGTGCCAGCAGTTTCGGACCCTATAGCAATCAGCCCCAGCATTTT. Its translation is CASSFGPYSNQPQHF.

The J gene is TRBJ2-3, the V gene TRBV24-1; D unclear. The CDR3 is 15 amino acids. Germline values: CDR1 KGHDR, CDR2 SFDVKD. Between the trimmed V and J ends, which lost 7 bases and 1 base, there was a span of 14 bases. CDR3 bases: TGTGCCACCAGGGGTACCGGCCGGGGCACAGATACGCAGTATTTT. It translates to CATRGTGRGTDTQYF.

The V call is TRBV10-3, the J call TRBJ2-3; the D is unclear. This CDR3 is built from 12 residues. Germline V CDR1 and CDR2: ENHRY, SYGVKD. Trimming took off 0 bases at V and 7 bases at J, with 5 bases between the two ends. CDR3 amino acids: CAISESGNTQYF. The CDR3 DNA is TGTGCCATCAGTGAGTCGGGGAATACGCAGTATTTT.

This clonotype was observed a few times. The V and J genes are TRBV2 and TRBJ2-2, with D possibly TRBD1 on 6 matching bases. V was trimmed by 5 bases and J by 5 bases, leaving 12 bases between them. The CDR3 covers 14 residues. Germline V gives CDR1 SNHLY, CDR2 FYNNEI. The CDR3 here is CASSSDSRTGELFF. The CDR3 region has the DNA TGTGCCAGCAGTTCGGACAGCCGAACCGGGGAGCTGTTTTTT.

The chain couples TRBV7-6 to TRBJ1-1; D might be TRBD1 (6 bases). The CDR3 spans 13 residues. Germline V gives CDR1 SGHVS, CDR2 FNYEAQ. Trimming left V 5 bases short and J 3 bases short, with 10 bases between. The CDR3: CASSPDSYTEAFF. The CDR3 bases are TGTGCCAGCAGCCCGGACAGCTACACTGAAGCTTTCTTT.

This clonotype was found a few times. The rearrangement links TRBV4-3 to TRBJ2-2; D remains unclear. V was shortened by 3 bases and J by 3 bases, with 5 bases between the two germline ends. The CDR3 totals 13 residues. Germline V gene sequence: CDR1 LGHNA, CDR2 YSLEER. The CDR3, as DNA: TGCGCCAGCAGCCAGGTTTACACCGGGGAGCTGTTTTTT. Translated: CASSQVYTGELFF.

This clonotype was observed a handful of times. The rearrangement joins TRBV18 to TRBJ2-7; 10 bases map to TRBD2. Germline V lookup: CDR1 KGHSH, CDR2 LQKENI. The ends lost 6 bases at V and 5 bases at J; junction bases unmatched: 7. This CDR3 is 14 amino acids long. The DNA of the CDR3 is TGTGCCAGCTCCCCGGAGCGGGGGGGCAACGAGCAGTACTTC. Translating gives CASSPERGGNEQYF.

This clonotype was seen a few times. The chain uses TRBV20-1 and TRBJ2-7; 11 bases are shared with TRBD2. The CDR3 extends over 15 amino acids. The V gene's germline CDR1 is DFQATT and CDR2 SNEGSKA (reference sequence). V shed 4 bases and J 0 bases; nucleotides not matched to a gene: 5. CDR3 coding DNA: TGCAGTGCTACGTTAGCGGGGGGGCCCTCCTACGAGCAGTACTTC. It translates to CSATLAGGPSYEQYF.

This clonotype was observed a handful of times. The rearrangement uses TRBV4-1 and TRBJ2-1; D remains ambiguous. This CDR3 has 16 residues. CDR1 and CDR2 from the germline V gene are MGHRA and YSYEKL. Trimming took off 0 bases at V and 6 bases at J, with 15 bases between the two ends. The CDR3 bases are TGCGCCAGCAGCCAAGAGGTCCCACCCTCGGGCAATGAGCAGTTCTTC. Its protein product is CASSQEVPPSGNEQFF.

The table lists this clonotype with a few counts. The chain carries TRBV7-9 and TRBJ2-1; 9 nucleotides agree with TRBD2. Germline V gene lookup returns CDR1 SEHNR and CDR2 FQNEAQ (reference sequence). The junction had 8 bases not matched to a gene; V was cut back by 2 bases and J by 6 bases. The CDR3 runs to 16 residues. The CDR3 DNA reads TGTGCCAGCAGCTTAAGACTAGCGGTCCTCTCCAATGAGCAGTTCTTC. Translated, it gives CASSLRLAVLSNEQFF. Full variable domain (missing parts from reference TRBV7-9 and TRBJ2-1): DTGVSQNPRHKITKRGQNVTFRCDPISEHNRLYWYRQTLGQGPEFLTYFQNEAQLEKSRLLSDRFSAERPKGSFSTLEIQRTEQGDSAMYLCASSLRLAVLSNEQFFGPGTRLTVL.

This clonotype was seen only a few times. J is TRBJ2-7 and V is TRBV28; D tentatively fits TRBD1 or TRBD2 (5 bases each). The CDR3 loop spans 17 amino acids. The ends were cut back, 5 bases at V and 0 bases at J, with 20 bases in the middle. Germline CDR1 reads MDHEN; CDR2 reads SYDVKM. As DNA, the CDR3 is TGTGCCAGCAGTGCCCCCCGGGGACCCCCGAGCTCCTACGAGCAGTACTTC. As protein: CASSAPRGPPSSYEQYF. Variable domain in full (rest from reference TRBV28 and TRBJ2-7): DVKVTQSSRYLVKRTGEKVFLECVQDMDHENMFWYRQDPGLGLRLIYFSYDVKMKEKGDIPEGYSVSREKKERFSLILESASTNQTSMYLCASSAPRGPPSSYEQYFGPGTRLTVT.

The genes are TRBV29-1 and TRBJ1-1; D is ambiguous. The CDR3 is made up of 14 amino acids. Germline V CDR1 and CDR2: SQVTM, ANQGSEA. V was clipped by 8 bases and J by 5 bases, with 21 bases between them. The CDR3 loop reads CSSRGEAGATEAFF. The CDR3 region has the DNA TGCAGCTCCCGCGGCGAGGCAGGAGCAACTGAAGCTTTCTTT.